The rows below give T cell receptor beta chains drawn from one sample of a study of T cell changes during pregnancy in multiple sclerosis. TCRdb keeps only in-frame clones here, not all; method: immunoSEQ multiplex PCR. The sample gives tens of thousands of clones, 85% to 90% of which show up once; over 1.2% is in the top ten. Sequences were derived from peripheral blood, sampled in the first trimester of pregnancy. These receptor sequences come from a female donor in good health, enrolled as a control in a pregnancy study. Each CDR3 is given with its conserved first and last residue. The D gene is left open where the match is weak. Clone size is not always given. Where it is, it says once, few, many or a class for expanded clones.

J | size | D | V | CDR3 | DNA
TRBJ1-2 | NA | NA | TRBV2 | CASSEALQGPNYGYTF | TGTGCCAGCAGTGAAGCGCTTCAGGGTCCTAACTATGGCTACACCTTC
TRBJ2-5 | NA | TRBD2 | TRBV11-2 | CASSYSSGGDQETQYF | TGTGCCAGCAGCTACTCTAGCGGCGGGGACCAAGAGACCCAGTACTTC
TRBJ2-7 | NA | NA | TRBV27 | CASTDRRGEQYF | TGTGCCAGCACGGACAGGCGGGGCGAGCAGTACTTC
TRBJ1-2 | NA | NA | TRBV30 | CAWLRVTGERTGYGYTF | TGTGCCTGGCTTAGGGTCACGGGGGAAAGGACTGGCTATGGCTACACCTTC
TRBJ2-1 | NA | TRBD2 | TRBV13 | CASSSLAGGPGYNEQFF | TGTGCCAGCAGTTCACTAGCGGGGGGGCCAGGTTACAATGAGCAGTTCTTC
TRBJ2-7 | NA | NA | TRBV30 | CAWSVWGRRPYEQYF | TGTGCCTGGAGTGTATGGGGGAGGCGCCCCTACGAGCAGTACTTC
TRBJ2-1 | NA | TRBD1 | TRBV4-3 | CASSQGRTGGLEQFF | TGCGCCAGCAGCCAAGGGAGGACAGGGGGCCTTGAGCAGTTCTTC
TRBJ2-1 | once | NA | TRBV10-3 | CAISVGGRNEQFF | TGTGCCATCAGTGTAGGTGGGAGGAATGAGCAGTTCTTC
TRBJ1-4 | NA | TRBD1 | TRBV19 | CASRDRGATNEKLFF | TGTGCCAGTAGGGACAGGGGGGCAACTAATGAAAAACTGTTTTTT
TRBJ2-1 | NA | NA | TRBV5-6 | CASSPRVNEQFF | TGTGCCAGCAGCCCCAGGGTCAATGAGCAGTTCTTC
TRBJ1-2 | NA | NA | TRBV9 | CASSASGADYGYTF | TGTGCCAGCAGCGCCTCAGGGGCAGACTATGGCTACACCTTC
TRBJ1-2 | NA | NA | TRBV10-1 | CASSPLERQVPFNYGYTF | TGCGCCAGCAGCCCACTAGAGAGACAGGTCCCTTTTAACTATGGCTACACCTTC
TRBJ1-2 | NA | TRBD1 | TRBV29-1 | CSVGTGGTGGYTF | TGCAGCGTCGGGACAGGGGGCACAGGGGGCTACACCTTC
TRBJ1-1 | NA | NA | TRBV7-9 | CASSPQENTEAFF | TGTGCCAGCAGCCCCCAGGAGAACACTGAAGCTTTCTTT
TRBJ2-1 | NA | NA | TRBV27 | CASRPRLALSSYNEQFF | TGTGCCAGCAGACCCCGTCTAGCGCTTAGCTCCTACAATGAGCAGTTCTTC
TRBJ2-7 | NA | TRBD2 | TRBV6-1 | CASSDVRLARSYEQYF | TGTGCCAGCAGTGATGTTCGACTAGCCAGATCCTACGAGCAGTACTTC
TRBJ2-5 | NA | TRBD2 | TRBV7-7 | CASSSPFRERGGPETQYF | TGTGCTAGCAGCTCCCCCTTCAGGGAGCGGGGGGGCCCAGAGACCCAGTACTTC
TRBJ1-2 | NA | NA | TRBV5-6 | CASSYWADYGYTF | TGTGCCAGCAGCTACTGGGCTGACTATGGCTACACCTTC
TRBJ2-2 | NA | NA | TRBV25-1 | CASSDRNTGELFF | TGTGCCAGCTCGGACAGGAACACCGGGGAGCTGTTTTTT
TRBJ1-2 | NA | NA | TRBV7-6 | CASSLGRGANYGYTF | TGTGCCAGCAGCTTAGGTCGGGGGGCGAACTATGGCTACACCTTC
TRBJ2-7 | NA | TRBD1 | TRBV9 | CASSVGPGTGDEQYF | TGTGCCAGCAGCGTAGGCCCCGGGACAGGGGACGAGCAGTACTTC
TRBJ2-3 | few | NA | TRBV7-8 | CASSPEGGITDTQYF | TGTGCCAGCAGCCCGGAGGGGGGGATCACAGATACGCAGTATTTT
TRBJ1-1 | NA | NA | TRBV30 | CAWTSGAGNTEAFF | TGTGCCTGGACTTCAGGGGCCGGGAACACTGAAGCTTTCTTT
TRBJ1-1 | few | NA | TRBV2 | CASIGQPLTLNTEAFF | TGTGCCAGCATCGGACAGCCCCTTACCCTGAACACTGAAGCTTTCTTT
TRBJ1-1 | NA | NA | TRBV29-1 | CSVETGNTEAFF | TGCAGCGTTGAGACAGGGAACACTGAAGCTTTCTTT
TRBJ2-5 | once | NA | TRBV9 | CASSVALGRETQYF | TGTGCCAGCAGCGTAGCTCTGGGGAGAGAGACCCAGTACTTC
TRBJ2-7 | once | TRBD2 | TRBV6-4 | CASSDPPLASGGTYEQYF | TGTGCCAGCAGTGACCCGCCCCTAGCTAGCGGGGGCACCTACGAGCAGTACTTC
TRBJ2-2 | NA | TRBD2 | TRBV27 | CASSSRRGVAGELFF | TGTGCCAGCAGTTCAAGGCGGGGGGTCGCCGGGGAGCTGTTTTTT
TRBJ2-1 | NA | TRBD2 | TRBV7-2 | CASVYHPSGSYIEQFF | TGTGCCAGCGTATATCACCCTAGCGGGAGTTATATTGAGCAGTTCTTC
TRBJ2-3 | NA | NA | TRBV5-8 | CASSLGLSEGGTQYF | TGTGCCAGCAGCCTGGGACTCTCGGAGGGAGGTACGCAGTATTTT
TRBJ2-7 | NA | NA | TRBV10-3 | CASLQGSSYEQYF | TGTGCCAGTTTGCAGGGCAGCTCCTACGAGCAGTACTTC
TRBJ2-1 | NA | TRBD1 | TRBV4-1 | CASSQPPGQGIGREQFF | TGCGCCAGCAGCCAACCCCCGGGACAGGGAATCGGGAGAGAGCAGTTCTTC
TRBJ2-7 | NA | NA | TRBV27 | CASRRANSYEQYF | TGTGCCAGCAGGCGAGCCAACTCCTACGAGCAGTACTTC
TRBJ2-1 | NA | TRBD1 | TRBV7-7 | CASSPRQGYNEQFF | TGTGCTAGCAGCCCCCGACAGGGTTACAATGAGCAGTTCTTC
TRBJ2-5 | once | NA | TRBV6-1 | CASSEHRGGGQETQYF | TGTGCCAGCAGTGAACACAGGGGAGGAGGGCAAGAGACCCAGTACTTC
TRBJ2-7 | once | NA | TRBV28 | CASSLPQRKPSYEQYF | TGTGCCAGCAGTTTACCCCAGCGGAAACCCTCCTACGAGCAGTACTTC
TRBJ2-7 | NA | TRBD1 | TRBV28 | CASSNRGRAPYEQYF | TGTGCCAGCAGTAACAGGGGGCGCGCGCCCTACGAGCAGTACTTC
TRBJ2-3 | NA | TRBD2 | TRBV29-1 | CSVASGNMANTQYF | TGCAGCGTTGCGAGCGGGAACATGGCAAATACGCAGTATTTT
TRBJ2-7 | NA | NA | TRBV19 | CASSIDRSNEQYF | TGTGCCAGTAGTATAGATCGGTCGAACGAGCAGTACTTC
TRBJ2-5 | NA | TRBD1 | TRBV7-8 | CASSLNRGGETQYF | TGTGCCAGCAGCTTAAACAGGGGCGGCGAGACCCAGTACTTC
TRBJ2-1 | NA | TRBD2 | TRBV7-9 | CASSLEGSLAGGNEQFF | TGTGCCAGCAGCTTAGAGGGGTCCCTAGCGGGAGGGAATGAGCAGTTCTTC
TRBJ2-7 | NA | TRBD2 | TRBV7-6 | CASSLAGRLAGGEQYF | TGTGCCAGCAGCTTAGCGGGTCGGCTAGCGGGAGGCGAGCAGTACTTC
TRBJ1-3 | NA | NA | TRBV7-3 | CASSFPRTDSGNTIYF | TGTGCCAGCAGCTTCCCACGGACAGACTCTGGAAACACCATATATTTT
TRBJ2-5 | NA | TRBD1 | TRBV7-9 | CASSPRPRTGDTLQETQYF | TGTGCCAGCAGCCCAAGACCGCGCACAGGGGACACCCTCCAAGAGACCCAGTACTTC
TRBJ2-2 | NA | NA | TRBV6-6 | CASIRDDRGGTGELFF | TGTGCCAGCATTCGCGATGATAGGGGGGGCACCGGGGAGCTGTTTTTT
TRBJ2-7 | NA | NA | TRBV2 | CASSEDSLLYEQYF | TGTGCCAGCAGTGAAGACAGTCTATTGTACGAGCAGTACTTC
TRBJ2-7 | NA | TRBD1 | TRBV9 | CASSVSQGATYEQYF | TGTGCCAGCAGCGTAAGTCAGGGGGCTACGTACGAGCAGTACTTC
TRBJ2-5 | NA | NA | TRBV25-1 | CASSRTGREPQETQYF | TGTGCCAGCAGTCGGACAGGGAGGGAGCCACAAGAGACCCAGTACTTC
TRBJ2-5 | NA | TRBD2 | TRBV19 | CASNGGDQETQYF | TGTGCCAGTAACGGGGGGGACCAAGAGACCCAGTACTTC
TRBJ1-5 | NA | NA | TRBV7-8 | CASSRSLQPQHF | TGTGCCAGCAGCAGAAGCTTACAGCCCCAGCATTTT
TRBJ2-7 | NA | NA | TRBV2 | CASAQGLVGGYEQYF | TGTGCCAGCGCCCAAGGGCTAGTAGGGGGCTACGAGCAGTACTTC
TRBJ2-1 | once | NA | TRBV5-4 | CASSLDGVASLTHEQFF | TGTGCCAGCAGCTTGGACGGGGTCGCTAGTCTTACCCATGAGCAGTTCTTC
TRBJ2-1 | once | TRBD2 | TRBV5-1 | CASSPGVAGGPGEQFF | TGCGCCAGCAGCCCGGGGGTAGCGGGAGGCCCGGGAGAGCAGTTCTTC